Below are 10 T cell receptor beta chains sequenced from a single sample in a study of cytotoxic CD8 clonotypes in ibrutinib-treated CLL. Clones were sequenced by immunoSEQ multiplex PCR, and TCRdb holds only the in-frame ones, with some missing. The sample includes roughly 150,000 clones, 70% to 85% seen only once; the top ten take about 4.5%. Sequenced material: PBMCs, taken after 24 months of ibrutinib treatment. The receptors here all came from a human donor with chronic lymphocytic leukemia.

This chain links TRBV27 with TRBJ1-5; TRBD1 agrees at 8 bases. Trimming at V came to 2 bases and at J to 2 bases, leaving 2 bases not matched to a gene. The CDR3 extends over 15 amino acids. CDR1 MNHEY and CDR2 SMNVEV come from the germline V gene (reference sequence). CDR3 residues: CASSLVQGGNQPQHF. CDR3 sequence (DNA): TGTGCCAGCAGTTTAGTACAGGGGGGCAATCAGCCCCAGCATTTT.

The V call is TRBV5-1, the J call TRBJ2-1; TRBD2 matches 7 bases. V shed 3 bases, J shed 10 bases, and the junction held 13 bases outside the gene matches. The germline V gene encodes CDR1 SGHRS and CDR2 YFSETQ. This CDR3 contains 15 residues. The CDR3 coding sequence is TGCGCCAGCAGCTCAAGAGGCGGGGGACCGGGAGAGCAGTTCTTC. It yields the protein CASSSRGGGPGEQFF.

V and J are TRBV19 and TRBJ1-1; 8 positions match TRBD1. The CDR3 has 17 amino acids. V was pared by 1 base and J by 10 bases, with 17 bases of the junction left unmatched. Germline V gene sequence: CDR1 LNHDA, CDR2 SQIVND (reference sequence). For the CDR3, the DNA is TGTGCCAGTAGTATAGGGACAGGGCTTAGGTCCACGGAAACAGCTTTCTTT. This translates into CASSIGTGLRSTETAFF.

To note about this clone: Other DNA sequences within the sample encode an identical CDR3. The CDR3 protein is CASSLVGNQPQHF. The CDR3 DNA reads as TGCGCCAGCAGCTTGGTTGGCAATCAGCCCCAGCATTTT. V is TRBV5-1 and J is TRBJ1-5; D is unresolved. CDR3 length: 13 residues. Trimming took 0 bases from V and 2 from J, leaving 3 bases between them. The germline V gene encodes CDR1 SGHRS and CDR2 YFSETQ.

CDR3 residues: CASSVAGGGTGTQYF. The CDR3 DNA reads TGTGCCAGCAGCGTAGCGGGAGGGGGAACAGGGACCCAGTACTTC. The chain is built from TRBV9 and TRBJ2-5; 8 positions match TRBD2. J lost 7 bases, V lost 0 bases, and 8 bases had no gene match. From germline, CDR1 is SGDLS and CDR2 YYNGEE. The CDR3 extends over 15 amino acids.

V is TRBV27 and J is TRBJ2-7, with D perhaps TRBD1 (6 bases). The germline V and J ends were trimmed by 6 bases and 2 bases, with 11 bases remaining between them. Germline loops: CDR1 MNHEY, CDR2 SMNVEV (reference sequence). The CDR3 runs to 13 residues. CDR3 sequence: CASRYRQAYEQYF. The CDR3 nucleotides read TGTGCCAGCAGATATAGACAGGCCTACGAGCAGTACTTC.

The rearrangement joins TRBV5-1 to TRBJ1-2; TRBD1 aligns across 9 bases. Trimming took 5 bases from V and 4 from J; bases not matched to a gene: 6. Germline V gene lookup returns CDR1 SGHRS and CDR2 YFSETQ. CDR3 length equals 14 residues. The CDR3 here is CASSQDRGSYGYTF. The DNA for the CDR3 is TGCGCCAGCAGTCAGGACAGGGGATCCTATGGCTACACCTTC.

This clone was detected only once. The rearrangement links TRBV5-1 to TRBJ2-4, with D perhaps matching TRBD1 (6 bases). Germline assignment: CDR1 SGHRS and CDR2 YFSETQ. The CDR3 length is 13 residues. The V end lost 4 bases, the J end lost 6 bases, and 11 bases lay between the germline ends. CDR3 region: CASSGGSGNIQYF. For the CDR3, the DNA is TGCGCCAGCAGCGGGGGCTCGGGAAACATTCAGTACTTC.

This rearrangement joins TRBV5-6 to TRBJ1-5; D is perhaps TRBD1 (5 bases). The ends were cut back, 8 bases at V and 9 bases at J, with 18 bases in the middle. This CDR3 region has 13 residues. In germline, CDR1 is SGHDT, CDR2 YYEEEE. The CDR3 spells CASGTARKGPQHF. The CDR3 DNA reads TGTGCCAGTGGGACCGCTCGAAAGGGGCCCCAGCATTTT. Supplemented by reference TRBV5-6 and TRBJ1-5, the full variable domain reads DAGVTQSPTHLIKTRGQQVTLRCSPKSGHDTVSWYQQALGQGPQFIFQYYEEEERQRGNFPDRFSGHQFPNYSSELNVNALLLGDSALYLCASGTARKGPQHFGDGTRLSIL.

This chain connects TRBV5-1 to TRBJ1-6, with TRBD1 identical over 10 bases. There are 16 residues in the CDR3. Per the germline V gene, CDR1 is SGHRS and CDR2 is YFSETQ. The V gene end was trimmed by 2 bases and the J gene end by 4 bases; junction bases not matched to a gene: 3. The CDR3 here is CASSFRTGGYNSPLHF. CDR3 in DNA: TGCGCCAGCAGCTTTCGGACAGGGGGATATAATTCACCCCTCCACTTT.